This T cell receptor (beta chain) was observed in a study of blood T cell repertoires in COVID-19. Participants reported their clinical history, and cohort assignment relied on those reports. Per the original methods: Estimation of nucleated cell counts relied on the amplification of reference gene primers. Libraries were prepared by immunoSEQ multiplex PCR; TCRdb keeps only in-frame clonotypes and omits some of them. Clone size and V and J calls were adopted from that table, with D and trimming inferred from the DNA. The repertoire holds 150,000 to 250,000 clones, roughly four fifths seen once, with 12% in the top ten. The germline V gene has CDR1 GTSNPN and CDR2 SVGIG (reference sequence). V dropped 7 bases and J dropped 1 base, with 17 bases sitting between them. The CDR3 spans 16 residues.

The receptor's source is a man between 35 and 55 years old who had recovered from COVID-19. Sequences were obtained from PBMCs or T cells enriched from blood (not recorded which). The rearrangement uses TRBV30 and TRBJ2-6; a weak D match, TRBD2 (6 bases). The CDR3 sequence is CASPWRVGSGANVLTF. The CDR3 nucleotides are TGTGCCTCCCCGTGGAGGGTAGGATCTGGGGCCAACGTCCTGACTTTC.